The 32 T cell receptor beta chains below come from one sample, sequenced in a study of PD-L1 blockade in urothelial cancer. TCRdb's table, derived via immunoSEQ multiplex PCR, lists solely in-frame clones and lacks some. Of tens of thousands of clones in the sample, approximately 81% were seen once. The time point is: pretreatment peripheral blood. Here the sequenced sample was PBMCs, taken around atezolizumab (anti-PD-L1) treatment. These receptors all stem from a man between 60 and 70 years old with urothelial cancer.

CDR3 loop: CTIGQGNVNEQFF. The CDR3 bases are TGCACAATAGGACAGGGAAATGTCAATGAGCAGTTCTTC. V is TRBV29-1 and J is TRBJ2-1; 8 bases line up with TRBD1. There are 13 residues in the CDR3. Germline V gene sequence: CDR1 SQVTM, CDR2 ANQGSEA.

The chain has TRBV30 and TRBJ2-2, with 11 bases fitting TRBD2. Germline V gene sequence: CDR1 GTSNPN, CDR2 SVGIG (reference sequence). J lost 7 bases, V lost 5 bases, and 6 bases had no gene match. CDR3 length: 14 residues. DNA for the CDR3: TGTGCCTGGGCGACTAGCGGGATTAGCGGGGAGCTGTTTTTT. It encodes CAWATSGISGELFF.

The gene calls are TRBV2 and TRBJ1-2, with no clear D. CDR3 length equals 16 residues. Trimming pared 7 bases from V and 6 bases from J, leaving 24 bases between. In germline, CDR1 is SNHLY, CDR2 FYNNEI. The CDR3 loop reads CASIRIMGRKLHGYTF. The CDR3 DNA reads as TGTGCCAGCATCCGGATAATGGGGAGGAAACTCCATGGCTACACCTTC.

V is TRBV18 and J is TRBJ2-5, with 8 bases aligning to TRBD2. The CDR3 contains 16 residues. Germline values: CDR1 KGHSH, CDR2 LQKENI. V lost 3 bases to trimming and J lost 1 base; unmatched junction nucleotides: 7. CDR3 nucleotide sequence: TGTGCCAGCTCACCTAACGCACTAGCGGCCCAAGAGACCCAGTACTTC. Protein sequence: CASSPNALAAQETQYF.

CDR3: CASTTGQRSQETQYF. The CDR3 DNA reads TGTGCCAGCACTACTGGACAGAGATCGCAAGAGACCCAGTACTTC. The genes are TRBV7-9 and TRBJ2-5, with D maybe TRBD1 (6 bases). The CDR3 consists of 15 residues. Germline CDR1 and CDR2: SEHNR and FQNEAQ (reference sequence). The V end lost 7 bases, the J end lost 2 bases, and 17 bases lay between the germline ends.

The chain employs TRBV7-3 and TRBJ2-7; 9 bases align to TRBD1. The CDR3 covers 13 residues. CDR1 is SGHTA and CDR2 is FQGTGA in the germline V gene. The V and J ends lost 5 bases and 6 bases, in that order; junction bases with no gene match: 5. The CDR3 spells CASSGDRATEQYF. The CDR3 DNA is TGTGCCAGCAGCGGGGACAGGGCCACCGAGCAGTACTTC.

The rearrangement joins TRBV5-1 to TRBJ1-1; no definite D call. Germline CDR1 reads SGHRS; CDR2 reads YFSETQ. The length of the CDR3 is 13 residues. Trimming left V 4 bases short and J 1 base short, with 8 bases between. In nucleotides, the CDR3 is TGCGCCAGCAGCCGGAGCGGGAACACTGAAGCTTTCTTT. It encodes CASSRSGNTEAFF. The entire variable domain, with the rest obtained from reference TRBV5-1 and TRBJ1-1, is as follows: KAGVTQTPRYLIKTRGQQVTLSCSPISGHRSVSWYQQTPGQGLQFLFEYFSETQRNKGNFPGRFSGRQFSNSRSEMNVSTLELGDSALYLCASSRSGNTEAFFGQGTRLTVV.

This chain connects TRBV2 to TRBJ1-4; maybe TRBD1 (5 bases). Trimming shortened V by 3 bases and J by 10 bases, and 12 bases separated the two germline ends. Germline CDR1 and CDR2: SNHLY and FYNNEI. The CDR3 spans 13 residues. The CDR3 loop reads CASSDQGVAKLFF. DNA of the CDR3: TGTGCCAGCAGTGACCAGGGTGTTGCAAAACTGTTTTTT.

The V gene is TRBV18, the J gene TRBJ2-1; 13 nucleotides agree with TRBD2. CDR3 length: 15 amino acids. V trimming: 3 bases; J trimming: 7 bases; junction bases outside the gene matches: 3. CDR1 and CDR2 (germline): KGHSH, LQKENI. The CDR3 DNA follows: TGTGCCAGCTCACCTCTGGGACTAGCGGGGAATGAGCAGTTCTTC. Translating it yields CASSPLGLAGNEQFF.

This clone was observed a handful of times. This chain connects TRBV18 to TRBJ1-1; no definite D call. The V gene's germline CDR1 is KGHSH and CDR2 LQKENI. V shed 4 bases and J shed 3 bases, with 9 bases lying between them. The CDR3 extends over 13 amino acids. The CDR3 DNA reads as TGTGCCAGCTCACTCTCGGTGGACACTGAAGCTTTCTTT. This codes for CASSLSVDTEAFF.

This chain links TRBV6-5 with TRBJ2-5; no firm D call. The germline V and J ends were trimmed by 2 bases and 0 bases, with 7 bases remaining between them. Germline V gene lookup returns CDR1 MNHEY and CDR2 SVGAGI. This CDR3 region has 14 residues. DNA of the CDR3: TGTGCCAGCAGTTACGCGTCAAACCAAGAGACCCAGTACTTC. Amino acids: CASSYASNQETQYF.

V usage is TRBV28 and J usage is TRBJ1-4, with 7 bases identical to TRBD1. Germline V CDR1 and CDR2: MDHEN, SYDVKM. V lost 3 bases to trimming and J lost 5 bases; unmatched junction nucleotides: 3. CDR3 length: 14 residues. This chain's CDR3 is CASSFGTDNEKLFF. In DNA form, the CDR3 reads TGTGCCAGCAGTTTCGGGACAGACAATGAAAAACTGTTTTTT.

The rearrangement links TRBV6-5 to TRBJ1-2; a possible D gene is TRBD1 (6 bases). Germline V lookup: CDR1 MNHEY, CDR2 SVGAGI. Between the trimmed V and J ends, which lost 6 bases and 6 bases, there was a span of 14 bases. This CDR3 has 13 residues. CDR3 sequence (DNA): TGTGCCAGCAGGCCGGGGGGCTCCCATGGCTACACCTTC. Its protein is CASRPGGSHGYTF.

The genes are TRBV28 and TRBJ2-1; no definite D call. The CDR3 sequence is 15 residues long. Germline CDR1 reads MDHEN; CDR2 reads SYDVKM. V dropped 5 bases and J dropped 6 bases, with 17 bases sitting between them. CDR3 in DNA: TGTGCCAGCAGTCCACACCTTCGCACGGGCAATGAGCAGTTCTTC. The encoded protein is CASSPHLRTGNEQFF.

The CDR3 spells CASEYGQGGTDTQYF. Written as DNA, the CDR3 is TGTGCCAGCGAATACGGACAGGGAGGCACAGATACGCAGTATTTT. V and J are TRBV9 and TRBJ2-3, with 8 bases identical to TRBD1. The CDR3 totals 15 residues. Germline values: CDR1 SGDLS, CDR2 YYNGEE. V dropped 7 bases and J dropped 1; count of bases not matched to a gene: 8.

V and J are TRBV30 and TRBJ2-7, with 9 bases lining up with TRBD1. The CDR3 is 14 amino acids. Germline CDR1 GTSNPN, CDR2 SVGIG (reference sequence). Trimming cost V 4 bases and J 6 bases; bases outside gene matches: 10. This CDR3 is CAWIRQQGAGEQYF. CDR3 in DNA: TGTGCCTGGATACGCCAACAGGGGGCTGGCGAGCAGTACTTC.

The genes are TRBV7-2 and TRBJ1-1; D is unclear. This CDR3 has 13 residues. Germline V gene data show CDR1 as SGHTA and CDR2 as FQGNSA. Trimming removed 3 bases from V and 1 base from J, with 6 bases in between. CDR3 nucleotide sequence: TGTGCCAGCAGCTTCCAGGCGAACACTGAAGCTTTCTTT. Translation: CASSFQANTEAFF.

The V call is TRBV6-1, the J call TRBJ2-5; D might be TRBD2 (6 bases). V was shortened by 6 bases and J by 3 bases, with 14 bases between the two germline ends. The germline CDR1 and CDR2 sequences are MNHNS and SASEGT. This CDR3 region has 14 residues. CDR3 sequence: CASRPLANKETQYF. The CDR3 region has the DNA TGTGCCAGCAGACCTCTAGCGAATAAAGAGACCCAGTACTTC.

CDR3 sequence (DNA): TGCGCCAGCAGCCTGGGCAGGGGGGCCCGAGAGACCCAGTACTTC. Its translation: CASSLGRGARETQYF. The chain employs TRBV5-1 and TRBJ2-5; D may be TRBD1 (7 bases). The V and J ends lost 4 bases and 4 bases respectively, with 17 bases between them. CDR1 SGHRS and CDR2 YFSETQ come from the germline V gene. The CDR3 contains 15 residues.

This clone was picked up one time. This chain uses TRBV6-6 with TRBJ1-5; D unclear. Germline assignment: CDR1 MNHNY and CDR2 SVGAGI (reference sequence). This CDR3 has 13 residues. V lost 7 bases to trimming and J lost 0 bases, with 7 bases between them. The CDR3 nucleotides read TGTGCCAGCACAACTTATAGCAATCAGCCCCAGCATTTT. It codes for CASTTYSNQPQHF.

The chain has TRBV10-3 and TRBJ2-7; 9 bases match TRBD1. Germline CDR1 is ENHRY and CDR2 is SYGVKD. The CDR3 extends over 15 amino acids. V was pared by 4 bases and J by 1 base, with 5 bases of the junction left unmatched. The CDR3 coding sequence is TGTGCCATCAGTGGGGGACAGGGAAGTTCCTACGAGCAGTACTTC. This sequence encodes CAISGGQGSSYEQYF.

The chain combines TRBV6-6 with TRBJ1-1; maybe TRBD1 (6 bases). In germline, CDR1 is MNHNY, CDR2 SVGAGI (reference sequence). The V and J ends lost 2 bases and 4 bases respectively, with 17 bases between them. The CDR3 has 16 amino acids. DNA of the CDR3: TGTGCCAGCAGTTACAGCAGTGTGGGGGCCCCCACTGAAGCTTTCTTT. Translated: CASSYSSVGAPTEAFF.

The rearrangement uses TRBV5-3 and TRBJ1-5; D is uncertain. TRBV5-3 is recorded as an ORF, its role being uncertain. V was shortened by 5 bases and J by 11 bases, with 20 bases between the two germline ends. This CDR3 is 14 amino acids long. CDR3 in amino acids: CARSPRVYLEAQHF. The CDR3 region has the DNA TGTGCCAGAAGTCCCCGGGTCTACCTTGAGGCCCAGCATTTT.

CDR3 loop: CAWSVRGANNEQFF. CDR3 sequence (DNA): TGTGCCTGGAGTGTGCGGGGGGCGAACAATGAGCAGTTCTTC. This rearrangement joins TRBV30 to TRBJ2-1, with 8 bases fitting TRBD2. V dropped 0 bases and J dropped 5; count of bases not matched to a gene: 3. There are 14 residues in the CDR3. Germline V CDR1 and CDR2: GTSNPN, SVGIG (reference sequence).

The J gene is TRBJ2-1, the V gene TRBV19; TRBD1 agrees at 11 bases. Germline V gives CDR1 LNHDA, CDR2 SQIVND (reference sequence). CDR3 length equals 16 residues. V shed 2 bases and J 2 bases; nucleotides not matched to a gene: 2. CDR3 sequence (DNA): TGTGCCAGTAGTATACCGGGACAGGGGGCCTACAATGAGCAGTTCTTC. This translates into CASSIPGQGAYNEQFF.

The chain employs TRBV5-1 and TRBJ2-7; 8 nucleotides line up with TRBD1. Germline lookup yields CDR1 SGHRS and CDR2 YFSETQ. The CDR3 covers 15 residues. V shed 4 bases, J shed 3 bases, and the junction held 9 bases outside the gene matches. The CDR3: CASSPGTGTGYEQYF. Here the CDR3 DNA reads TGCGCCAGCAGCCCGGGAACCGGGACAGGCTACGAGCAGTACTTC.

The chain carries TRBV18 and TRBJ1-1; D is unresolved. There are 14 residues in the CDR3. With 3 bases removed from V and 0 bases from J, the gap between germline ends came to 8 bases. From germline, CDR1 is KGHSH and CDR2 LQKENI. The CDR3 bases are TGTGCCAGCTCACCGGAGAAAATGAACACTGAAGCTTTCTTT. Amino acid sequence: CASSPEKMNTEAFF. The entire variable domain, with the rest obtained from reference TRBV18 and TRBJ1-1, is as follows: NAGVMQNPRHLVRRRGQEARLRCSPMKGHSHVYWYRQLPEEGLKFMVYLQKENIIDESGMPKERFSAEFPKEGPSILRIQQVVRGDSAAYFCASSPEKMNTEAFFGQGTRLTVV.

V gene TRBV2 combines with J gene TRBJ2-7; 11 bases fit TRBD1. Germline V CDR1 and CDR2: SNHLY, FYNNEI. The CDR3 spans 14 residues. V trimming: 7 bases; J trimming: 2 bases; junction bases outside the gene matches: 4. The CDR3 loop reads CASISGQGAYEQYF. The CDR3 region has the DNA TGTGCCAGCATTTCGGGACAGGGGGCCTACGAGCAGTACTTC.

This clone was counted once. The V call is TRBV18, the J call TRBJ1-5, with 7 bases that match TRBD1. The germline gives CDR1 KGHSH, CDR2 LQKENI. This CDR3 has 14 amino acids. Trimming took 3 bases from V and 6 from J; bases not matched to a gene: 5. CDR3 nucleotide sequence: TGTGCCAGCTCACCGGGACAGTCTGGTCAGCCCCAGCATTTT. It codes for CASSPGQSGQPQHF. Supplemented by reference TRBV18 and TRBJ1-5, the full variable domain reads NAGVMQNPRHLVRRRGQEARLRCSPMKGHSHVYWYRQLPEEGLKFMVYLQKENIIDESGMPKERFSAEFPKEGPSILRIQQVVRGDSAAYFCASSPGQSGQPQHFGDGTRLSIL.

This clone showed up just once. The chain combines TRBV9 with TRBJ2-7, with D perhaps TRBD2 (6 bases). The CDR3 is 16 amino acids. Trimming removed 0 bases from V and 0 bases from J, with 13 bases in between. The germline CDR1 and CDR2 sequences are SGDLS and YYNGEE. CDR3 protein: CASSVAGAGSSYEQYF. CDR3 bases: TGTGCCAGCAGCGTAGCCGGGGCGGGGAGCTCCTACGAGCAGTACTTC.

A word on this clone: Relative to the germline gene, one junction end is altered; a read error may explain this. J is TRBJ2-5 and V is TRBV7-7, with 9 bases identical to TRBD2. CDR3 length: 17 residues. The germline V gene encodes CDR1 SSHAT and CDR2 FNYEAQ (reference sequence). CDR3 bases: TGTGCTAGCAGCTTAGGTCCAGCGGGAGGTCTGGCGGAGACCCAGTACTTC. Translating it yields CASSLGPAGGLAETQYF.

The genes are TRBV5-4 and TRBJ1-1; D uncertain. The CDR3 length is 16 residues. V was pared by 3 bases and J by 0 bases, with 15 bases between. Germline V gene lookup returns CDR1 SGHNT and CDR2 YYREEE (reference sequence). CDR3 sequence: CASSSEQLSLNTEAFF. In DNA, the CDR3 is TGTGCCAGCAGCTCAGAACAGCTGTCCTTGAACACTGAAGCTTTCTTT.